Sequencing of this T cell receptor (beta chain) was carried out in a study of early T cells in non-severe SARS-CoV-2 infection. This clonotype showed up just a few times. The CDR3 contains 17 residues. The germline V gene has CDR1 LGHDT and CDR2 YNNKEL (reference sequence). Trimming cost V 4 bases and J 3 bases, with 18 bases left between them. TCRdb passed the 5' RACE reads through MiXCR, listing each CDR3 protein once. The data show tens of thousands of distinct CDR3 sequences, 10% to 15% seen once. The sequenced material came from whole blood. The chain couples TRBV3-1 to TRBJ2-2; no clear D. The clonotype was recovered from an adult who was a healthcare worker with PCR-confirmed SARS-CoV-2 infection or an uninfected control (not recorded which). CDR3 sequence reads: CASSLEGYLPDTGELFF. Written as DNA, the CDR3 is TGTGCCAGCAGCCTGGAAGGGTACCTGCCCGACACCGGGGAGCTGTTTTTT.